The 4 T cell receptor beta chains given below trace back to one sample, sequenced in a study of blood T cell repertoires in COVID-19. Some clones are missing from TCRdb's copy, which holds only in-frame ones; the method was immunoSEQ multiplex PCR. The table lists tens of thousands of clones, approximately 78% of them singletons. Sequenced sample: peripheral blood. The origin of the receptors is a human donor in a cohort sampled during active COVID-19.

The chain joins TRBV5-6 to TRBJ2-7, with 9 bases identical to TRBD1. This CDR3 region has 15 residues. Unmatched junction bases numbered 6, after V lost 1 base and J lost 4 bases. CDR1 is SGHDT, CDR2 YYEEEE, per germline. The CDR3 here is CASSLLGTGLYEQYF. Written as DNA, the CDR3 is TGTGCCAGCAGCTTGTTGGGGACAGGGCTTTACGAGCAGTACTTC. Together with reference TRBV5-6 and TRBJ2-7, the CDR3 gives the full variable domain: DAGVTQSPTHLIKTRGQQVTLRCSPKSGHDTVSWYQQALGQGPQFIFQYYEEEERQRGNFPDRFSGHQFPNYSSELNVNALLLGDSALYLCASSLLGTGLYEQYFGPGTRLTVT.

The chain joins TRBV3-1 (or the pseudogene TRBV3-2) to TRBJ2-3; 9 bases align to TRBD2. The CDR3 has 16 residues. Germline loops: CDR1 LGHDT, CDR2 YNNKEL (reference sequence). J gave up 6 bases and V 4 bases, and 11 bases lay outside the gene matches. The CDR3 bases are TGTGCCAGCAGCCGGACTAGCGTCAGGCAAAGGGATACGCAGTATTTT. As protein: CASSRTSVRQRDTQYF.

J is TRBJ1-4 and V is TRBV11-2; weak D call: TRBD1 (6 bases). The length of the CDR3 is 18 residues. Germline V CDR1 and CDR2: SGHAT, FQNNGV. Trimming shortened V by 5 bases and J by 6 bases, and 25 bases separated the two germline ends. CDR3 amino acids: CASSLKVQGPGRYEKLFF. As DNA, the CDR3 is TGTGCCAGCAGCCTAAAGGTGCAGGGGCCGGGTAGATATGAAAAACTGTTTTTT.

V gene TRBV6-2 or TRBV6-3 combines with J gene TRBJ2-7, with TRBD2 matching 7 bases. CDR1 and CDR2 from the germline V gene are MNHEY and SVGEGT. The V segment lost 0 bases and the J segment 5 bases; nucleotides outside the gene matches: 10. The CDR3 extends over 16 amino acids. The CDR3 nucleotides are TGTGCCAGCAGTTACTCGAAGGGGCTAGCGGTGAACGAGCAGTACTTC. It codes for CASSYSKGLAVNEQYF.